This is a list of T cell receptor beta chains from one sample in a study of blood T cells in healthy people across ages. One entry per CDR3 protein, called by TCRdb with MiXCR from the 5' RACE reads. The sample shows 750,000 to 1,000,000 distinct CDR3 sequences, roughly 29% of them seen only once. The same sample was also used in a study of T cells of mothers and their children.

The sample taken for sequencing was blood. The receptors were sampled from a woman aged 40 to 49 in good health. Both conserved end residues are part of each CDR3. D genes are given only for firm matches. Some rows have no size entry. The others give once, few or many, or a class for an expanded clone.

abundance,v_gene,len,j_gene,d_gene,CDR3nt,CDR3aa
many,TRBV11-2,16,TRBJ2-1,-,TGTGCCAGCAGCTTAGGAATGCTAGCCCCAGACAATGAGCAGTTCTTC,CASSLGMLAPDNEQFF
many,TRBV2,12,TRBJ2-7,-,TGTGCCAGCAGGCGCGACCCCTACGAGCAGTACTTC,CASRRDPYEQYF
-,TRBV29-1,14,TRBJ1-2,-,TGCAGCGTTGAACTTAACGGGAAAGTCTATGGCTACACCTTC,CSVELNGKVYGYTF
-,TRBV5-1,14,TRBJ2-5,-,TGCGCCAGCAGAGCCCCGGACGGGGAAGAGACCCAGTACTTC,CASRAPDGEETQYF
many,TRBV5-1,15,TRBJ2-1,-,TGCGCCAGCAGCCCGAGACACTCTGCCTACAATGAGCAGTTCTTC,CASSPRHSAYNEQFF
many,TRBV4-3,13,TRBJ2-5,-,TGCGCCAGCAGCCTCAACAGGGAGGAGACCCAGTACTTC,CASSLNREETQYF
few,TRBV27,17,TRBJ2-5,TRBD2,TGTGCCAGCAGTTTATCCCGGACTAGCGGGGGTCAAGAGACCCAGTACTTC,CASSLSRTSGGQETQYF
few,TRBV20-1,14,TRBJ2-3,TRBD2,TGCAGTCGCTCAACTAGCGGCGGCACAGATACGCAGTATTTT,CSRSTSGGTDTQYF
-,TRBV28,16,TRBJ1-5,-,TGTGCCAGCAGCACCGGGAAGGATCCTCACAATCAGCCCCAGCATTTT,CASSTGKDPHNQPQHF
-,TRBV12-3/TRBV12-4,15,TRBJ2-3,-,TGTGCCAGCAGTTTGGGCGGGTGGGGCGCAGATGCGCAGTATTTT,CASSLGGWGADAQYF
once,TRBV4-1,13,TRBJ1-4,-,TGCGCCAGCAGCCAGTCAGGGAATGAAAAACTGTTTTTT,CASSQSGNEKLFF
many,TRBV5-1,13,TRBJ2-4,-,TGCGCCAGCAGCTTGGGGACATTAAACATTCAGTACTTC,CASSLGTLNIQYF
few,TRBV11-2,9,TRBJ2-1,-,TGTGCCAGCAGAGATGAGCAGTTCTTC,CASRDEQFF
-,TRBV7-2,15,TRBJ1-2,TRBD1,TGTGCCAGCAGCTTACTCCTGACAGGGGCGGATGACTACACCTTC,CASSLLLTGADDYTF
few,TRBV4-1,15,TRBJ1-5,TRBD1,TGCGCCAGCAGTCCCGGGACAGGGGATATTCAGCCCCAGCATTTT,CASSPGTGDIQPQHF
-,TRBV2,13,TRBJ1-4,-,TGTGCCAGCAGGACGGGGCCAGGTGAAAAACTGTTTTTT,CASRTGPGEKLFF
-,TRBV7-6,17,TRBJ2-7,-,TGTGCCAGCAGCTTTTTCGTGGGACCGACATTTCGCTACGAGCAGTACTTC,CASSFFVGPTFRYEQYF
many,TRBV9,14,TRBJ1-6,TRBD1,TGTGCCAGCAGCCTACGGGACAGCCATTCACCCCTCCACTTT,CASSLRDSHSPLHF
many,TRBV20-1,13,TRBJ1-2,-,TGCAGTGCTCCCCGACAGGACAGCTATGGCTACACCTTC,CSAPRQDSYGYTF
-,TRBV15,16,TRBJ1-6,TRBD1,TGTGCCACCAGCAGAGCCGGGACAGGGGCGTATTCACCCCTCCACTTT,CATSRAGTGAYSPLHF